A single sample gave rise to the 11 T cell receptor beta chains below, sequenced in a study of cytomegalovirus exposure and HLA in healthy donors. Vbeta (60) and Jbeta (13) primers were used in the PCR. Sequencing used immunoSEQ multiplex PCR; TCRdb keeps in-frame clones, though not all of them. The sample lists tens of thousands of clones; over 75% were seen once. What was sequenced was PBMCs. All receptors derive from a female donor in good health and CMV-seronegative.

The V and J genes are TRBV5-4 and TRBJ2-7; TRBD1 matches at 9 bases. This CDR3 contains 15 residues. V lost 4 bases and J lost 9; bases outside the gene matches: 14. Germline CDR1 reads SGHNT; CDR2 reads YYREEE (reference sequence). The CDR3 protein is CASSRGQGSFDGQYF. For the CDR3, the DNA is TGTGCCAGCAGCAGGGGACAGGGTTCCTTCGACGGGCAGTACTTC.

The CDR3 sequence is CASSPSGTRNLQWDGYTF. The CDR3 coding sequence is TGTGCCAGCAGCCCATCCGGGACACGGAATCTACAATGGGATGGCTACACCTTC. The V and J genes are TRBV7-3 and TRBJ1-2; the D gene is possibly TRBD1 (6 bases). Germline CDR1 and CDR2: SGHTA and FQGTGA. Trimming left V 5 bases short and J 6 bases short, with 28 bases between. This CDR3 has 18 residues.

V and J are TRBV28 and TRBJ1-1; 7 bases match TRBD1. Germline CDR1 and CDR2: MDHEN and SYDVKM. The trim removed 7 bases at V and 11 bases at J, leaving 7 bases unmatched. This CDR3 region has 11 residues. CDR3 protein: CASNVQGWAFF. As DNA, the CDR3 is TGTGCCAGCAACGTACAGGGGTGGGCTTTCTTT.

The rearrangement uses TRBV4-2 and TRBJ2-1; tentatively, D is TRBD1 (5 bases). The germline gives CDR1 LGHNA, CDR2 YNFKEQ. The CDR3 contains 12 residues. The ends were cut back, 6 bases at V and 9 bases at J, with 12 bases in the middle. The CDR3 coding sequence is TGTGCCAGCAGGGGGCTTACCACTGAGCAGTTCTTC. Encoded protein: CASRGLTTEQFF.

The chain carries TRBV6-6 and TRBJ1-5; D remains ambiguous. In germline, CDR1 is MNHNY, CDR2 SVGAGI (reference sequence). The CDR3 extends over 16 amino acids. V lost 0 bases and J 0 bases, leaving 9 bases between the germline ends. CDR3 sequence (DNA): TGTGCCAGCAGTTACTCGACGAGAGGTAGCAATCAGCCCCAGCATTTT. Translated: CASSYSTRGSNQPQHF.

The chain carries TRBV9 and TRBJ2-2; D is ambiguous. CDR3 length equals 16 residues. CDR1 and CDR2 (germline): SGDLS, YYNGEE. Deletions cut 0 bases from V and 0 bases from J, with 9 bases between. The CDR3 bases are TGTGCCAGCAGCGTAGTACCGGGTGCGAACACCGGGGAGCTGTTTTTT. Residues: CASSVVPGANTGELFF.

The rearrangement joins TRBV7-3 to TRBJ2-4, with TRBD2 matching 8 bases. Germline trimming cut 2 bases from V and 5 bases from J; bases unmatched to any gene: 2. Germline assignment: CDR1 SGHTA and CDR2 FQGTGA. This CDR3 spans 14 amino acids. Here the CDR3 reads CASSLAGGQNIQYF. CDR3 bases: TGTGCCAGCAGCTTAGCGGGGGGACAAAACATTCAGTACTTC.

CDR3 amino acids: CASGLPRTGRVAEAFF. The CDR3 coding sequence is TGTGCTAGTGGTTTGCCCCGGACAGGGAGGGTAGCTGAAGCTTTCTTT. The chain uses TRBV12-5 and TRBJ1-1; 8 bases fit TRBD1. Per the germline V gene, CDR1 is LGHNT and CDR2 is FRNRAP. The CDR3 contains 16 residues. J gave up 6 bases and V 2 bases, and 11 bases lay outside the gene matches.

The rearrangement joins TRBV5-6 to TRBJ1-5, with TRBD1 matching 8 bases. This CDR3 is built from 16 residues. Germline V gene sequence: CDR1 SGHDT, CDR2 YYEEEE. Germline trimming cut 4 bases from V and 7 bases from J; bases unmatched to any gene: 13. CDR3 residues: CASSQGQEAGYQPQHF. As DNA, the CDR3 is TGTGCCAGCAGCCAGGGACAGGAGGCGGGTTACCAGCCCCAGCATTTT.

The chain has TRBV5-1 and TRBJ2-3; a possible D gene is TRBD2 (7 bases). The CDR3 contains 14 residues. Trimming pared 1 base from V and 4 bases from J, leaving 10 bases between. Germline V CDR1 and CDR2: SGHRS, YFSETQ. The CDR3 DNA follows: TGCGCCAGCAGCTTGACCGGGGGGCCAGATACGCAGTATTTT. Amino acids: CASSLTGGPDTQYF.

This chain joins TRBV5-1 and TRBJ2-2; 8 positions agree with TRBD1. V gave up 3 bases and J gave up 1 base; unmatched junction bases: 8. Germline lookup yields CDR1 SGHRS and CDR2 YFSETQ. There are 17 residues in the CDR3. The CDR3 DNA reads TGCGCCAGCAGCTCCGCAGGGGGCGCGGTGAACACCGGGGAGCTGTTTTTT. Translating it yields CASSSAGGAVNTGELFF.